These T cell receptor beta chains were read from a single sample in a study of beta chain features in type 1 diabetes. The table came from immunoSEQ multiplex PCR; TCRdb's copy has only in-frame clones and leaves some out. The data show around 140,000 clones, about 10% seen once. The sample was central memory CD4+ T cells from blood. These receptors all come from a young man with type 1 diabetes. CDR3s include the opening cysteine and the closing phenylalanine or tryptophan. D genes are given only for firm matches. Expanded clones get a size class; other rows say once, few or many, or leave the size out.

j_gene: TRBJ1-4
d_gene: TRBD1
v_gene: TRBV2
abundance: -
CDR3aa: CASRNTGATNEKLFF
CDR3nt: TGTGCCAGCAGGAATACAGGGGCAACTAATGAAAAACTGTTTTTT

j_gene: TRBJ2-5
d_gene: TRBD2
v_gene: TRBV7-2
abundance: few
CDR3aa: CASSPSGAKETQYF
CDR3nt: TGTGCCAGCAGCCCCAGCGGGGCCAAAGAGACCCAGTACTTC

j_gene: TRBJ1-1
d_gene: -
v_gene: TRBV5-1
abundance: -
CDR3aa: CASSPDSSTEAFF
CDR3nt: TGCGCCAGCAGCCCGGACAGCTCCACTGAAGCTTTCTTT

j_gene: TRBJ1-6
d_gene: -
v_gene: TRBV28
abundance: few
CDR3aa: CASTLRVLNSPLHF
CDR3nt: TGTGCCAGCACCCTCAGGGTTTTGAATTCACCCCTCCACTTT

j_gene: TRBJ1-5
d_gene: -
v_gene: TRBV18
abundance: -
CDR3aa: CASSDSGDQPQHF
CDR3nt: TGTGCCAGCTCGGACTCAGGGGATCAGCCCCAGCATTTT

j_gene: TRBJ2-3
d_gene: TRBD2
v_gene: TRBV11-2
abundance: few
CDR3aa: CASSLNPGGSTDTQYF
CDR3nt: TGTGCCAGCAGCTTAAACCCGGGGGGTAGCACAGATACGCAGTATTTT

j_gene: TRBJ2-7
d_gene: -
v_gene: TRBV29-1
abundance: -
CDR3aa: CSVSNRPYSYEQYF
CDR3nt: TGCAGCGTGTCGAACAGGCCCTACTCCTACGAGCAGTACTTC

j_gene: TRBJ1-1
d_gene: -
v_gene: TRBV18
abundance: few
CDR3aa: CASSPFLWNTEAFF
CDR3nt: TGTGCCAGCTCACCATTCCTATGGAACACTGAAGCTTTCTTT

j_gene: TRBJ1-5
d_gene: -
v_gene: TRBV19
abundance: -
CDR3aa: CASSPEEQGGDQPQHF
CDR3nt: TGTGCCAGTAGTCCGGAGGAACAGGGTGGCGATCAGCCCCAGCATTTT

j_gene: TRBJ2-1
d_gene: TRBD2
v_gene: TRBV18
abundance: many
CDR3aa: CASSPATSGSYNEQFF
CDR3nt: TGTGCCAGCTCACCCGCAACTAGCGGCTCCTACAATGAGCAGTTCTTC

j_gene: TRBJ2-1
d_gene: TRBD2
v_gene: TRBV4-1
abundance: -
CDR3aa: CASSQGGRGTRDYNEQFF
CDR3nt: TGCGCCAGCAGCCAAGGGGGGCGGGGGACTAGGGACTACAATGAGCAGTTCTTC

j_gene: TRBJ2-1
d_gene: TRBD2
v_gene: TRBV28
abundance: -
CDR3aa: CASSSPSGGVNNEQFF
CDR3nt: TGTGCCAGCAGCTCTCCTAGCGGGGGGGTAAACAATGAGCAGTTCTTC

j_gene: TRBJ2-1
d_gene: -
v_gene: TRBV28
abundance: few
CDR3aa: CASSLIAVTYNEQFF
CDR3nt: TGTGCCAGCAGTTTAATAGCGGTCACCTACAATGAGCAGTTCTTC

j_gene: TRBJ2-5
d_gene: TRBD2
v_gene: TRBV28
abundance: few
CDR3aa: CASSLSASGGRETQYF
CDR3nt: TGTGCCAGCAGCCTTTCGGCTAGCGGGGGAAGGGAGACCCAGTACTTC